These 27 T cell receptor beta chains share one sample of origin, sequenced in a study of blood T cell repertoires in COVID-19. Clones were sequenced by immunoSEQ multiplex PCR, and TCRdb holds only the in-frame ones, with some missing. The sample carries 200,000 to 250,000 clones, around 84% recorded once. Sequencing was performed on peripheral blood. Receptors originate from a man aged 45 to 65 with COVID-19, enrolled during active disease.

The V gene is TRBV25-1, the J gene TRBJ2-7; a weak D match, TRBD1 (6 bases). The CDR3 has 14 amino acids. Trimming shortened V by 3 bases and J by 2 bases, and 11 bases separated the two germline ends. Per the germline V gene, CDR1 is MGHDK and CDR2 is SYGVNS. CDR3 residues: CASSDRDITYEQYF. The CDR3 DNA sequence: TGTGCCAGCAGTGACCGGGACATAACCTACGAGCAGTACTTC.

This rearrangement joins TRBV7-9 to TRBJ2-2; maybe TRBD2 (7 bases). Germline V gene lookup returns CDR1 SEHNR and CDR2 FQNEAQ (reference sequence). Trimming took off 4 bases at V and 4 bases at J, with 16 bases between the two ends. This CDR3 has 16 amino acids. This chain's CDR3 is CASSSTRAGATGELFF. In DNA, the CDR3 is TGTGCCAGCAGCTCTACCCGGGCGGGGGCCACCGGGGAGCTGTTTTTT.

The chain recombines TRBV18 with TRBJ1-3, with 7 bases identical to TRBD1. CDR3 length: 17 residues. V was pared by 3 bases and J by 0 bases, with 8 bases of the junction left unmatched. Germline V gene sequence: CDR1 KGHSH, CDR2 LQKENI. CDR3 residues: CASSPFSGQNSGNTIYF. DNA of the CDR3: TGTGCCAGCTCACCCTTTTCGGGACAGAACTCTGGAAACACCATATATTTT.

This clone was counted a single time. This chain joins TRBV2 and TRBJ2-2; D unclear. There are 13 residues in the CDR3. Germline CDR1 is SNHLY and CDR2 is FYNNEI. The V end lost 0 bases, the J end lost 7 bases, and 6 bases lay between the germline ends. CDR3 coding DNA: TGTGCCAGCAGTGAAGCGTTCGGCGGGGAGCTGTTTTTT. Its translation: CASSEAFGGELFF.

The chain employs TRBV11-2 and TRBJ1-1; possibly TRBD1 for D (6 bases). The germline CDR1 and CDR2 sequences are SGHAT and FQNNGV. This CDR3 contains 15 residues. The V gene lost 3 bases and the J gene lost 1 base, with 12 bases spanning the gap. The CDR3 coding sequence is TGTGCCAGCAGCTTCTCGACAGGACGGAACACTGAAGCTTTCTTT. Encoded protein: CASSFSTGRNTEAFF.

The chain recombines TRBV2 with TRBJ2-7, with 10 positions matching TRBD2. The length of the CDR3 is 17 residues. Germline CDR1 SNHLY, CDR2 FYNNEI. V was pared by 0 bases and J by 1 base, with 6 bases of the junction left unmatched. CDR3 region: CASSEATGTSASYEQYF. The CDR3 bases are TGTGCCAGCAGTGAAGCGACCGGGACTAGCGCATCCTACGAGCAGTACTTC.

This chain connects TRBV5-5 to TRBJ2-7; 7 nucleotides agree with TRBD2. In germline, CDR1 is SGHKS, CDR2 YYEKEE (reference sequence). This CDR3 contains 16 residues. The J segment lost 6 bases and the V segment lost 4 bases, leaving 16 bases of the junction unmatched. The CDR3 DNA sequence: TGTGCCAGCAGCCGAGGGCTGGGGGACTATTATGTCGAGCAGTACTTC. As protein: CASSRGLGDYYVEQYF.

V gene TRBV27 combines with J gene TRBJ1-2; TRBD1 aligns across 7 bases. The CDR3 length is 15 residues. Germline lookup yields CDR1 MNHEY and CDR2 SMNVEV (reference sequence). Trimming cost V 5 bases and J 6 bases; bases outside gene matches: 12. DNA of the CDR3: TGTGCCAGCAGTACAATCGGGGACAGTTTCGATGGCTACACCTTC. It translates to CASSTIGDSFDGYTF.

The chain recombines TRBV3-1 (or the pseudogene TRBV3-2) with TRBJ2-1; 9 nucleotides align to TRBD2. With V trimmed by 2 bases and J by 6 bases, 2 bases remained unmatched. Per germline, CDR1 LGHDT and CDR2 YNNKEL (reference sequence). The CDR3 loop spans 14 amino acids. CDR3 residues: CASSQMTSGNEQFF. The CDR3, as DNA: TGTGCCAGCAGCCAAATGACTAGCGGCAATGAGCAGTTCTTC.

This sequence joins TRBV11-1 and TRBJ2-7, with 10 bases that match TRBD1. Unmatched junction bases numbered 6, after V lost 3 bases and J lost 4 bases. CDR3 length: 15 amino acids. Germline values: CDR1 SGHAT, CDR2 FQDESV (reference sequence). CDR3 amino acids: CASSFSGQGSYEQYF. The CDR3 nucleotides read TGTGCCAGCAGCTTTTCGGGACAGGGGTCTTACGAGCAGTACTTC.

This rearrangement joins TRBV9 to TRBJ2-7; D not resolved. CDR3 size: 16 residues. V dropped 4 bases and J dropped 0 bases, with 17 bases sitting between them. Germline CDR1 reads SGDLS; CDR2 reads YYNGEE. The CDR3 region has the DNA TGTGCCAGCAGCCCCCAGGCCGGATACAGCTCCTACGAGCAGTACTTC. Amino acids: CASSPQAGYSSYEQYF.

The chain joins TRBV5-1 to TRBJ2-7, with 9 bases lining up with TRBD2. The CDR3 extends over 15 amino acids. The V gene end was trimmed by 4 bases and the J gene end by 6 bases; junction bases not matched to a gene: 11. Looked up from germline, CDR1 is SGHRS and CDR2 is YFSETQ. The chain's CDR3 is CASSTHSGSQLEQYF. The CDR3, as DNA: TGCGCCAGCAGCACACATAGCGGGAGTCAGCTCGAGCAGTACTTC. The full variable domain, its missing parts supplied by reference TRBV5-1 and TRBJ2-7, is KAGVTQTPRYLIKTRGQQVTLSCSPISGHRSVSWYQQTPGQGLQFLFEYFSETQRNKGNFPGRFSGRQFSNSRSEMNVSTLELGDSALYLCASSTHSGSQLEQYFGPGTRLTVT.

The chain combines TRBV3-1 (or the pseudogene TRBV3-2) with TRBJ2-7; 7 bases match TRBD2. Germline trimming cut 1 base from V and 6 bases from J; bases unmatched to any gene: 12. Germline CDR1 is LGHDT and CDR2 is YNNKEL (reference sequence). This CDR3 region has 16 residues. The CDR3 is CASSQGDYLPPSEQYF. The CDR3 DNA sequence: TGTGCCAGCAGCCAAGGGGACTACCTCCCGCCTAGCGAGCAGTACTTC.

The chain is built from TRBV5-5 and TRBJ2-5; D is unresolved. CDR3 length: 15 amino acids. Between the trimmed V and J ends, which lost 3 bases and 5 bases, there was a span of 17 bases. Per germline, CDR1 SGHKS and CDR2 YYEKEE (reference sequence). CDR3 nucleotide sequence: TGTGCCAGCAGCTCGATTCCCTTTCGAGAGGAGACCCAGTACTTC. This gives the protein CASSSIPFREETQYF.

This clone was observed a few times. The rearrangement joins TRBV11-1 to TRBJ2-2, with D unresolved. V was trimmed by 4 bases and J by 6 bases, leaving 6 bases between them. Looked up from germline, CDR1 is SGHAT and CDR2 is FQDESV (reference sequence). The CDR3 has 12 residues. The CDR3 DNA reads as TGTGCCAGCAGCTCTCCTTCCGGGGAGCTGTTTTTT. Its translation is CASSSPSGELFF.

This rearrangement joins TRBV7-9 to TRBJ1-4; 8 nucleotides agree with TRBD1. This CDR3 is built from 16 residues. Germline V gene lookup returns CDR1 SEHNR and CDR2 FQNEAQ (reference sequence). Trimming cost V 5 bases and J 3 bases; bases outside gene matches: 8. CDR3 bases: TGTGCCAGCAGCCCGACAGGGGTGGGTCCTAATGAAAAACTGTTTTTT. As protein: CASSPTGVGPNEKLFF.

The genes are TRBV15 and TRBJ1-5; D ambiguous. Germline V CDR1 and CDR2: LNHNV, YYDKDF (reference sequence). Trimming removed 1 base at V and 2 bases at J, with 12 bases between. The CDR3 is made up of 16 amino acids. The CDR3 DNA sequence: TGTGCCACCAGCAGAGGCGGGAGTAGGGGCAATCAGCCCCAGCATTTT. It specifies CATSRGGSRGNQPQHF.

This clone was detected only a few times. V usage is TRBV7-9 and J usage is TRBJ2-1; 13 nucleotides agree with TRBD2. CDR1 and CDR2 (germline): SEHNR, FQNEAQ (reference sequence). The ends lost 5 bases at V and 4 bases at J; junction bases unmatched: 2. The CDR3 covers 15 residues. CDR3 sequence: CASSRLAGGYNEQFF. DNA for the CDR3: TGTGCCAGCAGCCGACTAGCGGGAGGTTACAATGAGCAGTTCTTC.

The V and J genes are TRBV27 and TRBJ1-2; D unclear. V lost 3 bases, J lost 1 base, and 24 bases lay in between. Germline-derived CDR1 and CDR2 are MNHEY and SMNVEV (reference sequence). This CDR3 is built from 19 residues. CDR3 region: CASSFLEGVVGNINYGYTF. The CDR3 DNA follows: TGTGCCAGCAGTTTTCTCGAGGGAGTAGTGGGGAACATTAACTATGGCTACACCTTC.

This clone was counted only a few times. This chain uses TRBV11-2 with TRBJ1-1; TRBD1 is a possible D gene (5 bases). Looked up from germline, CDR1 is SGHAT and CDR2 is FQNNGV. Deletions cut 7 bases from V and 1 base from J, with 16 bases between. The CDR3 loop spans 15 amino acids. The CDR3 reads CASTWGGSRNTEAFF. CDR3 DNA sequence: TGTGCCAGCACCTGGGGCGGCAGCCGGAACACTGAAGCTTTCTTT.

This chain connects TRBV5-8 to TRBJ1-2; D call uncertain. Germline V lookup: CDR1 SGHTS, CDR2 YDEGEE. The CDR3 covers 15 residues. Trimming took off 1 base at V and 4 bases at J, with 14 bases between the two ends. The CDR3, as DNA: TGTGCCAGCAGCTTGCTGAACCAGATCAGCTATGGCTACACCTTC. This translates into CASSLLNQISYGYTF.

The V call is TRBV20-1, the J call TRBJ1-2; D call uncertain. V was trimmed by 2 bases and J by 10 bases, leaving 11 bases between them. Looked up from germline, CDR1 is DFQATT and CDR2 is SNEGSKA (reference sequence). The CDR3 covers 11 residues. DNA for the CDR3: TGCAGTGCTAGATCGCGGGGAGACTACACCTTC. Residues: CSARSRGDYTF.

This chain connects TRBV25-1 to TRBJ1-1; 7 nucleotides agree with TRBD1. Germline V gives CDR1 MGHDK, CDR2 SYGVNS. The CDR3 is 18 residues long. With V trimmed by 4 bases and J by 4 bases, 18 bases remained unmatched. This CDR3 is CASSGRGQGGRVRTEAFF. The CDR3 nucleotides are TGTGCCAGCAGTGGGAGGGGGCAAGGGGGAAGGGTTCGCACTGAAGCTTTCTTT.

V is TRBV7-6 and J is TRBJ1-3, with 9 bases identical to TRBD1. CDR3 size: 16 residues. The germline gives CDR1 SGHVS, CDR2 FNYEAQ. The junction had 6 bases not matched to a gene; V was cut back by 5 bases and J by 1 base. Written as DNA, the CDR3 is TGTGCCAGCAGCCCAGGACAGGGGAATTCTGGAAACACCATATATTTT. Its protein product is CASSPGQGNSGNTIYF.

V gene TRBV5-1 combines with J gene TRBJ2-3; 7 bases are a match to TRBD1. J was trimmed by 0 bases and V by 4 bases; bases with no gene match: 8. Germline V gene lookup returns CDR1 SGHRS and CDR2 YFSETQ. The CDR3 sequence is 16 residues long. CDR3 residues: CASSLTTGTSTDTQYF. As DNA, the CDR3 is TGCGCCAGCAGCCTCACGACAGGGACCAGCACAGATACGCAGTATTTT.

The chain carries TRBV15 and TRBJ1-5; tentative D call: TRBD1 (5 bases). V lost 1 base, J lost 0 bases, and 10 bases lay in between. The germline V gene has CDR1 LNHNV and CDR2 YYDKDF (reference sequence). There are 16 residues in the CDR3. The CDR3 region is CATSRAVGLSNQPQHF. CDR3 bases: TGTGCCACCAGCAGAGCGGTGGGGCTTAGCAATCAGCCCCAGCATTTT.

The CDR3 DNA sequence: TGTGCCAGTAGTATAAGCTCGACAGGGGGAGGGACTGAAGCTTTCTTT. Protein sequence: CASSISSTGGGTEAFF. The chain combines TRBV19 with TRBJ1-1; TRBD1 matches 9 bases. Looked up from germline, CDR1 is LNHDA and CDR2 is SQIVND (reference sequence). J was trimmed by 5 bases and V by 2 bases; bases with no gene match: 9. This CDR3 contains 16 residues.